The 27 T cell receptor beta chains presented below share a single source sample, sequenced in a study of T cell responses to AZD1222 COVID-19 vaccine. Assay used: immunoSEQ multiplex PCR; TCRdb lists only in-frame clones, some missing. The sample has 85,000 to 130,000 clones; more than 85% are singletons. Source: peripheral blood, taken on day 0 of AZD1222 vaccination. The source is an adult in good health.

The chain carries TRBV7-9 and TRBJ1-3; no firm D call. The CDR3 has 13 amino acids. In germline, CDR1 is SEHNR, CDR2 FQNEAQ (reference sequence). Trimming left V 5 bases short and J 8 bases short, with 13 bases between. CDR3 sequence reads: CASSPDKGDTIYF. Here the CDR3 DNA reads TGTGCCAGCAGCCCTGACAAAGGCGACACCATATATTTT.

The chain is built from TRBV24-1 and TRBJ1-5; TRBD1 aligns across 8 bases. In germline, CDR1 is KGHDR, CDR2 SFDVKD. V lost 6 bases to trimming and J lost 4 bases; unmatched junction nucleotides: 7. CDR3 length: 15 amino acids. Here the CDR3 reads CATSKTGEGNQPQHF. DNA of the CDR3: TGTGCCACCAGTAAGACAGGGGAAGGTAATCAGCCCCAGCATTTT.

Concerning this clone itself: Additional DNA sequences in this sample encode the identical CDR3. J is TRBJ2-7 and V is TRBV28, with 10 positions matching TRBD1. The V segment lost 6 bases and the J segment 2 bases; nucleotides outside the gene matches: 4. This CDR3 has 14 residues. Germline values: CDR1 MDHEN, CDR2 SYDVKM. CDR3 sequence reads: CASSTGTGAYEQYF. In DNA, the CDR3 is TGTGCCAGCAGCACCGGGACAGGGGCCTACGAGCAGTACTTC.

The V gene is TRBV3-1 (or the pseudogene TRBV3-2), the J gene TRBJ2-5, with 7 nucleotides matching TRBD1. This CDR3 region has 14 residues. Trimming removed 5 bases from V and 1 base from J; junction bases left unmatched: 4. CDR1 and CDR2 from the germline V gene are LGHDT and YNNKEL (reference sequence). As DNA, the CDR3 is TGTGCCAGCAGCGCCCGGGACAGCCAAGAGACCCAGTACTTC. Its translation: CASSARDSQETQYF.

The chain combines TRBV28 with TRBJ1-2; TRBD1 agrees at 9 bases. CDR1 is MDHEN and CDR2 is SYDVKM in the germline V gene. The ends lost 3 bases at V and 4 bases at J; junction bases unmatched: 3. CDR3 length: 14 amino acids. CDR3 sequence: CASSLHRGPYGYTF. The DNA of the CDR3 is TGTGCCAGCAGTTTGCACAGGGGGCCCTATGGCTACACCTTC.

The gene calls are TRBV18 and TRBJ2-2, with D unclear. The CDR3 spans 17 residues. Per the germline V gene, CDR1 is KGHSH and CDR2 is LQKENI. With 6 bases removed from V and 1 base from J, the gap between germline ends came to 18 bases. CDR3 nucleotides: TGTGCCAGCTCCCCTCCCGCGGTTTCGAGGAACACCGGGGAGCTGTTTTTT. This sequence encodes CASSPPAVSRNTGELFF.

The chain joins TRBV4-1 to TRBJ2-3; D unclear. Germline CDR1 MGHRA, CDR2 YSYEKL. The V end was cut by 1 base, the J end by 3 bases, with 8 bases between. The CDR3 covers 14 residues. CDR3: CASSQGTETDTQYF. The CDR3 coding sequence is TGCGCCAGCAGCCAAGGGACGGAGACAGATACGCAGTATTTT.

This chain connects TRBV10-2 to TRBJ2-7, with 9 bases identical to TRBD1. J lost 5 bases, V lost 7 bases, and 9 bases had no gene match. Germline CDR1 reads WSHSY; CDR2 reads SAAADI. This CDR3 contains 14 residues. The CDR3 coding sequence is TGCGCCAGCACCACGGGACAGGGCCGGAACGAGCAGTACTTC. It specifies CASTTGQGRNEQYF.

This chain uses TRBV10-3 with TRBJ2-3; 8 bases agree with TRBD2. Germline values: CDR1 ENHRY, CDR2 SYGVKD. Trimming at V came to 7 bases and at J to 3 bases, leaving 3 bases not matched to a gene. CDR3 length equals 13 residues. The DNA for the CDR3 is TGTGCCATCAAGGTAGCGGGGACAGATACGCAGTATTTT. Its translation: CAIKVAGTDTQYF.

This chain joins TRBV3-1 (or the pseudogene TRBV3-2) and TRBJ2-7; D might be TRBD1 or TRBD2, each matching 6 bases. The CDR3 length is 13 residues. The ends were cut back, 9 bases at V and 0 bases at J, with 12 bases in the middle. Germline V gene data show CDR1 as LGHDT and CDR2 as YNNKEL (reference sequence). Here the CDR3 reads CASQRGVSYEQYF. DNA for the CDR3: TGTGCCAGTCAAAGGGGGGTCTCCTACGAGCAGTACTTC.

V is TRBV7-9 and J is TRBJ2-5, with D uncertain. Trimming cost V 3 bases and J 5 bases, with 10 bases left between them. Germline V gene data show CDR1 as SEHNR and CDR2 as FQNEAQ (reference sequence). CDR3 length: 13 amino acids. The chain's CDR3 is CASSLGSRETQYF. The CDR3 DNA reads as TGTGCCAGCAGCTTGGGATCACGGGAGACCCAGTACTTC.

V and J are TRBV27 and TRBJ2-2, with D hard to call. Trimming left V 2 bases short and J 1 base short, with 2 bases between. Per the germline V gene, CDR1 is MNHEY and CDR2 is SMNVEV (reference sequence). The CDR3 is 13 amino acids. The CDR3 here is CASSLRNTGELFF. DNA of the CDR3: TGTGCCAGCAGTTTACGGAACACCGGGGAGCTGTTTTTT.

The genes are TRBV27 and TRBJ1-6; D gene unclear. The CDR3 runs to 15 residues. The germline V gene encodes CDR1 MNHEY and CDR2 SMNVEV (reference sequence). V lost 2 bases and J 9 bases, leaving 14 bases between the germline ends. Written as DNA, the CDR3 is TGTGCCAGCAGTTTACGCGGGTTAGTGGGTTCACCCCTCCACTTT. Protein sequence: CASSLRGLVGSPLHF.

The V call is TRBV28, the J call TRBJ2-2; 11 bases map to TRBD2. Losses at the gene ends were 3 bases for V and 4 bases for J; bases not matched to a gene: 4. This CDR3 contains 16 residues. Germline CDR1 and CDR2: MDHEN and SYDVKM. CDR3 sequence: CASSLVSGRGTGELFF. In DNA form, the CDR3 reads TGTGCCAGCAGTTTGGTTAGCGGGAGGGGCACCGGGGAGCTGTTTTTT.

The CDR3 nucleotides read TGTGCCAGCAGTCGAAGGGACAGGGACGGCGAGCAGTACTTC. It yields the protein CASSRRDRDGEQYF. The chain carries TRBV27 and TRBJ2-7; TRBD1 agrees at 9 bases. Trimming took 5 bases from V and 6 from J; bases not matched to a gene: 8. The CDR3 is made up of 14 amino acids. The germline V gene encodes CDR1 MNHEY and CDR2 SMNVEV (reference sequence).

The chain has TRBV29-1 and TRBJ2-7, with TRBD1 identical over 12 bases. After removal of 3 bases from V and 2 bases from J, the junction contained 5 bases not matched to a gene. Per germline, CDR1 SQVTM and CDR2 ANQGSEA. This CDR3 region has 15 residues. CDR3 sequence: CSVERDRGPAYEQYF. CDR3 in DNA: TGCAGCGTTGAGAGGGACAGGGGGCCAGCCTACGAGCAGTACTTC.

V and J are TRBV27 and TRBJ2-7; weak D call: TRBD2 (6 bases). From germline, CDR1 is MNHEY and CDR2 SMNVEV (reference sequence). CDR3 length equals 14 residues. Trimming pared 5 bases from V and 5 bases from J, leaving 16 bases between. CDR3 DNA: TGTGCCAGCAGTACCAGACTAGTAACCGACGAGCAGTACTTC. The encoded protein is CASSTRLVTDEQYF.

This clone occurred once. V gene TRBV27 combines with J gene TRBJ2-7; possibly TRBD2 for D (6 bases). Germline CDR1 MNHEY, CDR2 SMNVEV (reference sequence). This CDR3 has 13 amino acids. V was clipped by 8 bases and J by 5 bases, with 16 bases between them. CDR3 in amino acids: CASSSRGTDEQYF. The CDR3 nucleotides read TGTGCCAGCTCCTCCCGCGGGACCGACGAGCAGTACTTC.

This chain uses TRBV4-2 with TRBJ2-5; D unclear. V lost 0 bases to trimming and J lost 0 bases, with 8 bases between them. The V gene's germline CDR1 is LGHNA and CDR2 YNFKEQ. The CDR3 has 15 amino acids. The CDR3 DNA reads TGTGCCAGCAGCCAAGATCGAGACTACCAAGAGACCCAGTACTTC. Protein: CASSQDRDYQETQYF.

The rearrangement uses TRBV7-2 and TRBJ2-1, with D perhaps given as TRBD1 or TRBD2 (6 bases each). The V and J ends lost 3 bases and 3 bases respectively, with 12 bases between them. CDR1 is SGHTA, CDR2 FQGNSA, per germline. This CDR3 is built from 15 residues. This CDR3 is CASSLVGGGYNEQFF. The CDR3 bases are TGTGCCAGCAGCTTGGTGGGGGGCGGCTACAATGAGCAGTTCTTC. Full variable domain (remainder filled in from reference TRBV7-2 and TRBJ2-1): GAGVSQSPSNKVTEKGKDVELRCDPISGHTALYWYRQSLGQGLEFLIYFQGNSAPDKSGLPSDRFSAERTGGSVSTLTIQRTQQEDSAVYLCASSLVGGGYNEQFFGPGTRLTVL.

The genes are TRBV9 and TRBJ1-1; no clear D gene. Trimming cost V 2 bases and J 1 base, with 9 bases left between them. CDR1 is SGDLS, CDR2 YYNGEE, per germline. CDR3 size: 14 residues. In DNA, the CDR3 is TGTGCCAGCAGCGTCGAACCGGGGAACACTGAAGCTTTCTTT. As protein: CASSVEPGNTEAFF.

The chain carries TRBV5-1 and TRBJ2-3; no definite D call. Germline values: CDR1 SGHRS, CDR2 YFSETQ. Deletions cut 5 bases from V and 0 bases from J, with 7 bases between. The length of the CDR3 is 13 residues. CDR3 in amino acids: CASRFRSTDTQYF. The CDR3 DNA follows: TGCGCCAGCAGGTTCCGGAGCACAGATACGCAGTATTTT.

The rearrangement uses TRBV11-2 and TRBJ1-5; D is uncertain. Germline CDR1 and CDR2: SGHAT and FQNNGV. Trimming pared 0 bases from V and 10 bases from J, leaving 10 bases between. The CDR3 totals 13 residues. The CDR3 DNA reads TGTGCCAGCAGCTTAGATCAGGCAGCCCCCCAGCATTTT. Translated, it gives CASSLDQAAPQHF.

The rearrangement joins TRBV2 to TRBJ2-7; 8 nucleotides match TRBD1. Per the germline V gene, CDR1 is SNHLY and CDR2 is FYNNEI. Unmatched junction bases numbered 14, after V lost 7 bases and J lost 3 bases. This CDR3 contains 16 residues. This CDR3 is CASTLQAGGVIYEQYF. The CDR3 coding sequence is TGTGCCAGCACCCTCCAAGCAGGGGGCGTCATCTACGAGCAGTACTTC.

In this sample, this clone turned up once. This chain connects TRBV28 to TRBJ2-7; 10 nucleotides match TRBD2. The CDR3 spans 15 residues. V lost 6 bases to trimming and J lost 5 bases; unmatched junction nucleotides: 10. From germline, CDR1 is MDHEN and CDR2 SYDVKM. DNA of the CDR3: TGTGCCAGCAGCAACCGGGCTAGCGGGAGTGACGAGCAGTACTTC. Amino acid sequence: CASSNRASGSDEQYF.

In DNA, the CDR3 is TGCGCCAGCAGCGTCCGACACGCAGCGGTCCAAGAGACCCAGTACTTC. Its translation is CASSVRHAAVQETQYF. The chain is built from TRBV4-1 and TRBJ2-5; perhaps TRBD2 as D (5 bases). Trimming removed 5 bases at V and 1 base at J, with 17 bases between. Germline lookup yields CDR1 MGHRA and CDR2 YSYEKL. CDR3 length: 16 amino acids.

The chain employs TRBV27 and TRBJ2-7, with 9 positions matching TRBD1. V dropped 8 bases and J dropped 2; count of bases not matched to a gene: 13. This CDR3 has 16 residues. Germline-derived CDR1 and CDR2 are MNHEY and SMNVEV (reference sequence). CDR3 amino acids: CASRVRSGQGPYEQYF. The CDR3 nucleotides read TGTGCCAGCCGAGTTCGATCCGGACAGGGGCCCTACGAGCAGTACTTC.